This T cell receptor beta chain derives from a study of blood T cell repertoires in COVID-19. Overall study: COVID-19 samples, acute and convalescent, were from the United States, Italy and Spain. The analysed material was cDNA or gDNA that came from T cells, B-cell-depleted T cells, or PBMCs.

Germline CDR1 SGHRS, CDR2 YFSETQ. After removal of 2 bases from V and 4 bases from J, the junction contained 4 bases not matched to a gene. The CDR3 length is 15 residues. Only in-frame clones appear in the TCRdb table, and some are missing; sequencing was by immunoSEQ multiplex PCR. The table records about 29,000 clones, approximately 90% of them present only once. Material for sequencing was peripheral blood. The genes are TRBV5-1 and TRBJ2-2, with 8 bases fitting TRBD2. This clonotype originated in a human donor in a cohort sampled during active COVID-19. CDR3 in DNA: TGCGCCAGCAGCTTACGGGGGGGCGGCACCGGGGAGCTGTTTTTT. Its translation: CASSLRGGGTGELFF.